One and the same sample provided the 21 T cell receptor beta chains below, sequenced in a study of blood T cell repertoires in COVID-19. Profiled with immunoSEQ multiplex PCR; TCRdb holds only in-frame clones, not every one. The data contain about 150,000 clones, roughly 80% of them singletons. Sequenced sample: PBMCs or T cells enriched from blood (not recorded which). The source of these receptors is a man aged 50-60 years who had recovered from COVID-19.

The rearrangement links TRBV9 to TRBJ2-1; no clear D gene. Germline V gene data show CDR1 as SGDLS and CDR2 as YYNGEE. V was shortened by 5 bases and J by 5 bases, with 11 bases between the two germline ends. The CDR3 contains 13 residues. In DNA form, the CDR3 reads TGTGCCAGCAGTGACTTCCGAAACAATGAGCAGTTCTTC. Translated: CASSDFRNNEQFF.

This clone was detected once. The V and J genes are TRBV10-1 and TRBJ1-3; TRBD1 might be the D (6 bases). The germline V gene has CDR1 WNHNN and CDR2 SYGVQD (reference sequence). The germline V and J ends were trimmed by 2 bases and 4 bases, with 15 bases remaining between them. This CDR3 has 16 amino acids. CDR3 in DNA: TGCGCCAGCAGTGAGGGGGACACGTATTTAGGAAACACCATATATTTT. It codes for CASSEGDTYLGNTIYF.

This sequence joins TRBV11-3 and TRBJ2-3; 8 positions agree with TRBD2. CDR3 length equals 12 residues. The junction had 4 bases not matched to a gene; V was cut back by 5 bases and J by 9 bases. The germline V gene has CDR1 SGHNT and CDR2 YENEEA. The CDR3 is CASSPAGGTQYF. The CDR3 DNA sequence: TGTGCCAGCAGCCCGGCGGGGGGCACGCAGTATTTT.

Only a few counts were recorded for this clone. The chain employs TRBV5-1 and TRBJ2-1; 11 nucleotides line up with TRBD2. Germline V lookup: CDR1 SGHRS, CDR2 YFSETQ. With V trimmed by 2 bases and J by 7 bases, 5 bases remained unmatched. The CDR3 sequence is 15 residues long. The CDR3 DNA follows: TGCGCCAGCAGCTTCCTAGCGGGGGGCGTGAATGAGCAGTTCTTC. Its translation is CASSFLAGGVNEQFF. Drawing the rest from reference TRBV5-1 and TRBJ2-1, the complete variable domain is KAGVTQTPRYLIKTRGQQVTLSCSPISGHRSVSWYQQTPGQGLQFLFEYFSETQRNKGNFPGRFSGRQFSNSRSEMNVSTLELGDSALYLCASSFLAGGVNEQFFGPGTRLTVL.

V is TRBV4-1 and J is TRBJ2-7; 8 bases line up with TRBD1. The germline gives CDR1 MGHRA, CDR2 YSYEKL. V was pared by 1 base and J by 4 bases, with 12 bases of the junction left unmatched. The length of the CDR3 is 17 residues. Written as DNA, the CDR3 is TGCGCCAGCAGCCAAGTTACTGGGGCAGGGGGCTTGTACGAGCAGTACTTC. It encodes CASSQVTGAGGLYEQYF.

This chain joins TRBV7-8 and TRBJ1-1, with 7 bases that match TRBD1. There are 12 residues in the CDR3. The junction had 5 bases not matched to a gene; V was cut back by 1 base and J by 12 bases. Germline CDR1 reads SGHVS; CDR2 reads FQNEAQ. Here the CDR3 reads CASSLEQGRTFF. CDR3 in DNA: TGTGCCAGCAGCTTAGAACAGGGGAGAACTTTCTTT.

The rearrangement links TRBV3-1 (or the pseudogene TRBV3-2) to TRBJ2-7; D is unclear. The CDR3 has 12 residues. Germline V gene lookup returns CDR1 LGHDT and CDR2 YNNKEL (reference sequence). The V gene lost 3 bases and the J gene lost 6 bases, with 9 bases spanning the gap. CDR3 in DNA: TGTGCCAGCAGCCATGGAGCATCCGAGCAGTACTTC. It specifies CASSHGASEQYF.

This clone was detected only once. V gene TRBV11-3 combines with J gene TRBJ1-1, with D uncertain. Germline CDR1 is SGHNT and CDR2 is YENEEA. The CDR3 is made up of 13 amino acids. Trimming cost V 3 bases and J 8 bases, with 13 bases left between them. CDR3 DNA: TGTGCCAGCAGCTTCAACCCGGGGTTCGAAGCTTTCTTT. Its translation: CASSFNPGFEAFF.

Concerning this clone: This could be a read error, since a much larger clone is one nucleotide away. The genes are TRBV5-5 and TRBJ2-1; 7 bases align to TRBD2. From germline, CDR1 is SGHKS and CDR2 YYEKEE (reference sequence). Trimming at V came to 0 bases and at J to 1 base, leaving 1 base not matched to a gene. This CDR3 is 15 amino acids long. CDR3 protein: CASSLDGGSYNEQFF. DNA for the CDR3: TGTGCCAGCAGCTTGGACGGGGGGTCCTACAATGAGCAGTTCTTC.

In its sample, this clone was seen a few times. The chain is built from TRBV3-1 (or the pseudogene TRBV3-2) and TRBJ2-7; a weak D match, TRBD1 (6 bases). Germline V gene data show CDR1 as LGHDT and CDR2 as YNNKEL (reference sequence). This CDR3 is 14 amino acids long. V was clipped by 0 bases and J by 6 bases, with 12 bases between them. The CDR3 spells CASSQEQGRGEQYF. DNA for the CDR3: TGTGCCAGCAGCCAAGAACAGGGTCGAGGCGAGCAGTACTTC.

This chain joins TRBV7-8 and TRBJ2-7; D possibly corresponds to TRBD2 (5 bases). The ends were cut back, 1 base at V and 2 bases at J, with 12 bases in the middle. The CDR3 is made up of 15 amino acids. CDR1 is SGHVS, CDR2 FQNEAQ, per germline. The CDR3 DNA reads TGTGCCAGCAGCTTAGTCCCGGACGGGGCCTACGAGCAGTACTTC. Translation gives CASSLVPDGAYEQYF. Combining the CDR3 with reference TRBV7-8 and TRBJ2-7 gives the whole variable domain GAGVSQSPRYKVAKRGQDVALRCDPISGHVSLFWYQQALGQGPEFLTYFQNEAQLDKSGLPSDRFFAERPEGSVSTLKIQRTQQEDSAVYLCASSLVPDGAYEQYFGPGTRLTVT.

This clone has a handful of counts. The CDR3 bases are TGTGCCAGCAGCCCCAGAAGGGACAGCCCGGTGGAAGAGCAGTACTTC. As protein: CASSPRRDSPVEEQYF. V and J are TRBV11-3 and TRBJ2-7, with 7 positions matching TRBD1. V gave up 5 bases and J gave up 7 bases; unmatched junction bases: 17. This CDR3 has 16 residues. From germline, CDR1 is SGHNT and CDR2 YENEEA.

This clone has just a few counts. The chain employs TRBV9 and TRBJ2-5; 7 nucleotides match TRBD1. CDR3 size: 15 residues. The V segment lost 1 base and the J segment 5 bases; nucleotides outside the gene matches: 8. Looked up from germline, CDR1 is SGDLS and CDR2 is YYNGEE. CDR3 region: CASSVRDRGGETQYF. CDR3 in DNA: TGTGCCAGCAGCGTAAGGGACCGAGGGGGCGAGACCCAGTACTTC.

This chain links TRBV5-1 with TRBJ2-1; 10 nucleotides line up with TRBD2. Trimming cost V 0 bases and J 6 bases; bases outside gene matches: 6. CDR1 SGHRS and CDR2 YFSETQ come from the germline V gene. This CDR3 comprises 16 residues. The CDR3, as DNA: TGCGCCAGCAGCTTGGGAGGTACTAGCGGGGTCAATGAGCAGTTCTTC. This codes for CASSLGGTSGVNEQFF. The entire variable domain, with the rest obtained from reference TRBV5-1 and TRBJ2-1, is as follows: KAGVTQTPRYLIKTRGQQVTLSCSPISGHRSVSWYQQTPGQGLQFLFEYFSETQRNKGNFPGRFSGRQFSNSRSEMNVSTLELGDSALYLCASSLGGTSGVNEQFFGPGTRLTVL.

CDR3 sequence (DNA): TGTGCCAGCAGTTACTCGAGACGTGGACAGACCACAGATACGCAGTATTTT. It yields the protein CASSYSRRGQTTDTQYF. The chain employs TRBV6-2 or TRBV6-3 and TRBJ2-3; TRBD1 might be the D (6 bases). Per germline, CDR1 MNHEY and CDR2 SVGEGT. Trimming removed 0 bases from V and 2 bases from J, with 15 bases in between. This CDR3 comprises 17 residues.

V gene TRBV7-2 combines with J gene TRBJ1-2; a possible D gene is TRBD1 (5 bases). Germline V gives CDR1 SGHTA, CDR2 FQGNSA. This CDR3 contains 13 residues. V lost 5 bases and J 5 bases, leaving 12 bases between the germline ends. This CDR3 reads CASSDPGGYGYTF. DNA of the CDR3: TGTGCCAGCAGCGACCCGGGGGGATATGGCTACACCTTC.

The CDR3 region has the DNA TGTGCCAGCAGCAAAGGAACAGGACAGGGGAAGTGGGTATTGGATTCACCCCTCCACTTT. Protein sequence: CASSKGTGQGKWVLDSPLHF. The chain links TRBV21-1 to TRBJ1-6; the D call TRBD1 from the table was never checked on the DNA. TRBV21-1 is a known pseudogene. This CDR3 is built from 20 residues.

This clone was recorded a few times. The V call is TRBV5-4, the J call TRBJ1-1; D is ambiguous. V was shortened by 1 base and J by 0 bases, with 4 bases between the two germline ends. Germline V CDR1 and CDR2: SGHNT, YYREEE (reference sequence). This CDR3 contains 13 residues. The CDR3 region has the DNA TGTGCCAGCAGCTTGCAGATGAACACTGAAGCTTTCTTT. Residues: CASSLQMNTEAFF.

A remark on this clone: Mismatch with germline at one junction end may stem from a read error. The gene calls are TRBV7-9 and TRBJ1-6; possibly TRBD1 for D (5 bases). Germline V gene lookup returns CDR1 SEHNR and CDR2 FQNEAQ (reference sequence). The CDR3 length is 14 residues. Here the CDR3 DNA reads TGTGCCAGCAGTTTAGAGGGGTATAATTCACCCCTCCACTTT. The encoded protein is CASSLEGYNSPLHF. The variable domain in full, with the rest retrieved from reference TRBV7-9 and TRBJ1-6, is DTGVSQNPRHKITKRGQNVTFRCDPISEHNRLYWYRQTLGQGPEFLTYFQNEAQLEKSRLLSDRFSAERPKGSFSTLEIQRTEQGDSAMYLCASSLEGYNSPLHFGNGTRLTVT.

CDR3 bases: TGTGCCAGCTCCCCCGGGACTAGAGCCGGGGAGCTGTTTTTT. It yields the protein CASSPGTRAGELFF. The rearrangement uses TRBV18 and TRBJ2-2; 8 positions match TRBD2. V shed 6 bases, J shed 6 bases, and the junction held 6 bases outside the gene matches. Germline assignment: CDR1 KGHSH and CDR2 LQKENI. The CDR3 length is 14 residues.

This rearrangement joins TRBV3-1 (or the pseudogene TRBV3-2) to TRBJ2-7; TRBD1 is a possible D gene (5 bases). V lost 4 bases, J lost 3 bases, and 7 bases lay in between. Germline CDR1 and CDR2: LGHDT and YNNKEL (reference sequence). The CDR3 extends over 12 amino acids. For the CDR3, the DNA is TGTGCCAGCAGCCCCGACAGCTACGAGCAGTACTTC. Amino acid sequence: CASSPDSYEQYF.